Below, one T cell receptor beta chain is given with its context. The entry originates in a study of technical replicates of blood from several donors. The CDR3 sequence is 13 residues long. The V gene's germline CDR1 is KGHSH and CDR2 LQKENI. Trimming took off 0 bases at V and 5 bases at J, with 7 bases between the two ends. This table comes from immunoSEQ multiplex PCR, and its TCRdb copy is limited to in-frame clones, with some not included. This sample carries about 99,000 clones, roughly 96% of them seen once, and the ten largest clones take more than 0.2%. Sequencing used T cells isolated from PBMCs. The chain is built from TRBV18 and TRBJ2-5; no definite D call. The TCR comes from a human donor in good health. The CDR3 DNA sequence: TGTGCCAGCTCACCACCCGGGTTGGAGACCCAGTACTTC. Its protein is CASSPPGLETQYF. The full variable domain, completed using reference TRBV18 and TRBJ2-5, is NAGVMQNPRHLVRRRGQEARLRCSPMKGHSHVYWYRQLPEEGLKFMVYLQKENIIDESGMPKERFSAEFPKEGPSILRIQQVVRGDSAAYFCASSPPGLETQYFGPGTRLLVL.